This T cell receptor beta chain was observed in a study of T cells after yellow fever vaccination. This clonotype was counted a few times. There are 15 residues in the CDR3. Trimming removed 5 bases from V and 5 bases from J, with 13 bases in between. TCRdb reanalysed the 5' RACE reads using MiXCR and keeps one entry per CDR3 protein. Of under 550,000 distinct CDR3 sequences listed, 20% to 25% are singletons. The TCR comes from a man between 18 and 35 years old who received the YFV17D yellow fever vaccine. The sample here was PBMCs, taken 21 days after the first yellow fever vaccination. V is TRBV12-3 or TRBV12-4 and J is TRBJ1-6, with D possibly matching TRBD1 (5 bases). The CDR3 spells CASSDFPGNNSPLHF. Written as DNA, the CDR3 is TGTGCCAGCAGTGATTTTCCAGGGAATAATTCACCCCTCCACTTT.